The rows below give T cell receptor beta chains drawn from one sample of a study of metastatic and nonmetastatic thyroid tumors. TCRdb re-called the PCR reads with MiXCR. Found here are tens of thousands of clones, around half of them singletons; the top ten hold around a quarter. Input material: tumor tissue. The receptors originated from a male donor with papillary thyroid cancer or a benign thyroid nodule (not recorded which). Some clones in this sample may be carry-over from other donors' samples. Both conserved end residues are part of each CDR3. The D gene is left open where the match is weak. A row's size may be missing; if present it is once, few, many or a size class.

>TRBV5-1|NA|NA|TRBJ1-6
TGCGCCAGCAGCTTGGGACAGACCTCCTATAATTCACCCCTCCACTTT
CASSLGQTSYNSPLHF
>TRBV20-1|NA|TRBD2|TRBJ2-3
TGCAGTGCTAGAGGCCCCGGGACTAGCGGGAGCACAGATACGCAGTATTTT
CSARGPGTSGSTDTQYF
>TRBV18|NA|TRBD2|TRBJ2-7
TGTGCCAGCTCACCGCCTAGCGGGGGGGCCCGGGAGCAGTACTTC
CASSPPSGGAREQYF
>TRBV30|NA|TRBD2|TRBJ2-3
TGTGCCTGGAGAAGCGGACTAGCGGGGTTCGATACGCAGTATTTT
CAWRSGLAGFDTQYF
>TRBV20-1|NA|TRBD1|TRBJ2-7
TGCAGTGCTAGAGATCCGGGACAGGGGTACCACGAGCAGTACTTC
CSARDPGQGYHEQYF
>TRBV6-1|few|NA|TRBJ1-1
TGTGCCAGCAGTGAAGCCGGAGCAACCACTGAAGCTTTCTTT
CASSEAGATTEAFF
>TRBV7-8|NA|NA|TRBJ2-2
TGTGCCTGCGCGGGGCAGGCGAACACCGGGGAGCTGTTTTTT
CACAGQANTGELFF
>TRBV18|NA|NA|TRBJ2-1
TGTGCCAGCTCACCACCGGAGGCCTACTCCTACAATGAGCAGTTCTTC
CASSPPEAYSYNEQFF
>TRBV11-2|NA|NA|TRBJ1-6
TGTGCCAGCAGCTTAGACCCCGGACAGTATTCTCCCCTCCACTTT
CASSLDPGQYSPLHF
>TRBV20-1|NA|TRBD2|TRBJ2-7
TGCAGTGCCAGTCCGCCTAGCGGGACCTACGAGCAGTACTTC
CSASPPSGTYEQYF
>TRBV5-5|few|TRBD2|TRBJ2-5
TGTGCCAGCAGCCGGGGGGGACTAGAAGAGACCCAGTACTTC
CASSRGGLEETQYF
>TRBV5-1|once|NA|TRBJ2-7
TGCGCCAGCAGCTTGGGGACTTCTAGCTCCTACGAGCAGTACTTC
CASSLGTSSSYEQYF
>TRBV20-1|few|NA|TRBJ1-1
TGCAGTGCTAGAGACAGGCGGAACACTGAAGCTTTCTTT
CSARDRRNTEAFF
>TRBV11-2|NA|NA|TRBJ1-2
TGTGCCAGCAGCGAACAGAGGAACTATGGCTACACCTTC
CASSEQRNYGYTF
>TRBV6-2/TRBV6-3|NA|NA|TRBJ2-2
TGTGGCTGCACTTACTCCCACAACACCGGGGAGCTGTTTTTT
CGCTYSHNTGELFF
>TRBV2|NA|TRBD2|TRBJ2-7
TGTGCCAGCAGTGACCCACTCGGACTAGGGCTCTACGAGCAGTACTTC
CASSDPLGLGLYEQYF
>TRBV7-8|NA|TRBD1|TRBJ1-2
TGTGCCAGCAGCCCGAGATTACAGGGGGCCAACTATGGCTACACCTTC
CASSPRLQGANYGYTF
>TRBV30|NA|TRBD1|TRBJ2-7
TGTGCCTGTGACAGGGGGGCCTACGAGCAGTACTTC
CACDRGAYEQYF
>TRBV11-2|NA|TRBD2|TRBJ2-1
TGTGCCAGCAGCTCGGGACTAGCGGTGTACAATGAGCAGTTCTTC
CASSSGLAVYNEQFF
>TRBV9|NA|NA|TRBJ2-3
TGTGCCAGCAGCGATAGGGGTAGCACATATACGCAGTATTTT
CASSDRGSTYTQYF
>TRBV6-2/TRBV6-3|few|NA|TRBJ1-3
TGTGCCAGCAGTTACTCGTCCGGGGGTGGAAACACCATATATTTT
CASSYSSGGGNTIYF
>TRBV30|NA|NA|TRBJ1-3
TGTGCCTGGAGTGTAGCTCAAACCTCTGGAAACACCATATATTTT
CAWSVAQTSGNTIYF
>TRBV20-1|few|TRBD2|TRBJ2-7
TGCAGTGCTAGAAGGACTAGCGACTACGAGCAGTACTTC
CSARRTSDYEQYF
>TRBV24-1|few|TRBD1|TRBJ2-7
TGTGCCACCAGTGCGGGTAGAGGGGGCAAGGGCTACGAGCAGTACTTC
CATSAGRGGKGYEQYF
>TRBV6-1|few|NA|TRBJ1-1
TGTGCCAGCCAAGCAGGGGTGAACACTGAAGCTTTCTTT
CASQAGVNTEAFF
>TRBV18|NA|NA|TRBJ1-1
TGTGCCAGCTCACAACACAAGAACACTGAAGCTTTCTTT
CASSQHKNTEAFF
>TRBV27|many|NA|TRBJ2-7
TGTGCCAGCAGTTTGACCCTTACATTCTCCTACGAGCAGTACTTC
CASSLTLTFSYEQYF
>TRBV28|NA|NA|TRBJ1-2
TGTGCCAGCAGTCCTCAGGACAGCTATGGCTACACCTTC
CASSPQDSYGYTF
>TRBV12-3/TRBV12-4|few|NA|TRBJ2-1
TGTGCCAGCAGTTTCGCCGGATATCGCTCCTACAATGAGCAGTTCTTC
CASSFAGYRSYNEQFF
>TRBV28|NA|TRBD1|TRBJ1-1
TGTGCCAGCAGTCCCTATGACAGGGAAAATACTGAAGCTTTCTTT
CASSPYDRENTEAFF
>TRBV20-1|NA|NA|TRBJ1-1
TGCAGTGCTAGCCTAGGGACGACTGAAGCTTTCTTT
CSASLGTTEAFF
>TRBV28|NA|NA|TRBJ1-5
TGTGCCAGCAGCCGCCCCCAGTTTGCAGGTCAGCCCCAGCATTTT
CASSRPQFAGQPQHF
>TRBV11-2|NA|NA|TRBJ2-3
TGTGCCAGCAGCTTAGGGAGGGACTCCGGAAGCACAGATACGCAGTATTTT
CASSLGRDSGSTDTQYF
>TRBV11-3|NA|NA|TRBJ1-2
TGTGCCAGCAGCTTAGGTCGGCAGGCTCTCACCTTC
CASSLGRQALTF
>TRBV19|NA|TRBD2|TRBJ2-3
TGTGCCAGTAGTCTGATAGCGGGAACTAGCACAGATACGCAGTATTTT
CASSLIAGTSTDTQYF